A single TCR beta chain is shown here with its context. The antigen is undetermined. The study ran its PCR with 60 Vbeta and 13 Jbeta primers. Sequenced by immunoSEQ multiplex PCR; TCRdb stores in-frame clones only, minus some. The sample's table shows tens of thousands of clones. The sample belongs to a study of cytomegalovirus exposure and HLA in healthy donors. About the study: Tens of millions of unique TCR sequences came from HLA-typed donors in an early release.

Study findings and constraints: A later analysis showed that HLA-associated TCR beta chains had undergone more clonal expansion than equally common others. Relative to the approximately 670-donor mean, N-insertions were reportedly fewer in an Asian-associated ancestry cluster in a later analysis. The authors assumed roughly uniform sequencing depth across donors for presence/absence analyses.

In germline, CDR1 is LNHDA, CDR2 SQIVND (reference sequence). The CDR3 has 14 residues. Unmatched junction bases numbered 9, after V lost 6 bases and J lost 5 bases. V gene TRBV19 combines with J gene TRBJ1-2; TRBD1 matches at 7 bases. Specimen: PBMCs. The sequence was obtained from a man in his thirties or forties in good health and CMV-seronegative. CDR3 region: CASRRDSAPYGYTF. The CDR3 DNA reads as TGTGCCAGTAGGAGGGACAGCGCCCCTTATGGCTACACCTTC.